Given below is one T cell receptor beta chain in context. The antigen is unknown. Method: immunoSEQ multiplex PCR; TCRdb's copy keeps in-frame clones and lacks some. The data show some 150,000 clones, 85% to 90% seen once. This record belongs to a study of T cell responses to AZD1222 COVID-19 vaccine. Overall study findings and caveats: Vaccine-related CD4 TCRs covered spike, predominating at 160-218 and 743-854. After the peak T cell response, and only then, were repertoires sampled.

The germline V and J ends were trimmed by 8 bases and 7 bases, with 15 bases remaining between them. Looked up from germline, CDR1 is KGHSH and CDR2 is LQKENI. CDR3 size: 13 residues. Analysis merged second doses at about 4 or about 12 weeks. This chain joins TRBV18 and TRBJ2-1; D remains ambiguous. This clonotype originated in an adult who received the AZD1222 COVID-19 vaccine. Sequenced material: peripheral blood, taken 28 days after the second AZD1222 dose. In nucleotides, the CDR3 is TGTGCCAGCACCGTGGGAAATAGGAATGAGCAGTTCTTC. Translating it yields CASTVGNRNEQFF. The variable domain in full, with the rest retrieved from reference TRBV18 and TRBJ2-1, is NAGVMQNPRHLVRRRGQEARLRCSPMKGHSHVYWYRQLPEEGLKFMVYLQKENIIDESGMPKERFSAEFPKEGPSILRIQQVVRGDSAAYFCASTVGNRNEQFFGPGTRLTVL.